These 14 T cell receptor beta chains share one sample of origin, sequenced in a study of control samples from healthy donors and cancer patients. Only in-frame clones appear in the TCRdb table, and some are missing; sequencing was by immunoSEQ multiplex PCR. This table has about 96,000 clones, approximately 95% appearing once. The specimen sequenced was blood. These receptor sequences come from a young man in good health.

The V gene is TRBV30, the J gene TRBJ1-1; D is uncertain. The germline V gene encodes CDR1 GTSNPN and CDR2 SVGIG (reference sequence). V lost 4 bases, J lost 4 bases, and 7 bases lay in between. The CDR3 covers 11 residues. CDR3 region: CAWTRSTEAFF. The CDR3 DNA reads as TGTGCCTGGACTCGGAGCACTGAAGCTTTCTTT.

CDR3 residues: CASSQEQRNSPLHF. In DNA, the CDR3 is TGTGCCAGCAGCCAAGAGCAGCGTAATTCACCCCTCCACTTT. The chain carries TRBV4-2 and TRBJ1-6; D not certain. V lost 0 bases and J 6 bases, leaving 6 bases between the germline ends. Per the germline V gene, CDR1 is LGHNA and CDR2 is YNFKEQ. This CDR3 contains 14 residues.

The chain couples TRBV19 to TRBJ1-2; no clear D. The germline gives CDR1 LNHDA, CDR2 SQIVND (reference sequence). The CDR3 has 12 residues. V dropped 5 bases and J dropped 6 bases, with 10 bases sitting between them. The DNA for the CDR3 is TGTGCCAGTAGTCCCTCGGAAGATGGCTACACCTTC. It is translated as CASSPSEDGYTF.

The CDR3 DNA follows: TGTGCCAGCAGTGAATCGAAGGGGGGCCAGAACAATGAGCAGTTCTTC. Translation: CASSESKGGQNNEQFF. The chain combines TRBV25-1 with TRBJ2-1, with D perhaps assigned TRBD1 or TRBD2 (6 bases each). Trimming removed 1 base from V and 5 bases from J, with 15 bases in between. CDR3 length equals 16 residues. Germline V gives CDR1 MGHDK, CDR2 SYGVNS.

V and J are TRBV10-1 and TRBJ1-1; 7 bases map to TRBD1. Trimming at V came to 7 bases and at J to 6 bases, leaving 11 bases not matched to a gene. CDR1 is WNHNN and CDR2 is SYGVQD in the germline V gene (reference sequence). The CDR3 is 14 residues long. The chain's CDR3 is CASIGDSTGAEAFF. In DNA, the CDR3 is TGCGCCAGCATCGGGGACAGCACGGGCGCTGAAGCTTTCTTT.

The rearrangement joins TRBV27 to TRBJ1-5; 8 nucleotides agree with TRBD1. The CDR3 loop spans 18 amino acids. Germline lookup yields CDR1 MNHEY and CDR2 SMNVEV (reference sequence). V lost 7 bases and J lost 0; bases outside the gene matches: 14. The CDR3 reads CASTKGQGPPYSNQPQHF. Here the CDR3 DNA reads TGTGCCAGCACGAAAGGACAGGGCCCGCCTTATAGCAATCAGCCCCAGCATTTT.

The chain uses TRBV12-3 or TRBV12-4 and TRBJ1-1, with D perhaps TRBD1 (5 bases). The V end was cut by 6 bases, the J end by 7 bases, with 12 bases between. This CDR3 has 12 residues. The CDR3 DNA follows: TGTGCCAGCAGCCGGGGACGGTTTGAAGCTTTCTTT. Translated: CASSRGRFEAFF.

This clone is a singleton in its sample. The chain uses TRBV18 and TRBJ1-1; D unresolved. Germline V gives CDR1 KGHSH, CDR2 LQKENI. The CDR3 runs 16 residues. Trimming removed 6 bases at V and 1 base at J, with 18 bases between. Written as DNA, the CDR3 is TGTGCCAGCTCTCAAAGCGCGGGTACGGGGAACACTGAAGCTTTCTTT. Amino acid sequence: CASSQSAGTGNTEAFF.

The chain carries TRBV11-2 and TRBJ2-5; maybe TRBD1 (5 bases). Between the trimmed V and J ends, which lost 0 bases and 0 bases, there was a span of 14 bases. Germline loops: CDR1 SGHAT, CDR2 FQNNGV. The length of the CDR3 is 17 residues. CDR3 protein: CASSLDGDRLYQETQYF. The DNA for the CDR3 is TGTGCCAGCAGCTTAGACGGAGACAGATTGTACCAAGAGACCCAGTACTTC.

This chain links TRBV6-5 with TRBJ2-5; TRBD2 might be the D (6 bases). The CDR3 sequence is 14 residues long. Trimming cost V 6 bases and J 5 bases, with 16 bases left between them. Germline V gene sequence: CDR1 MNHEY, CDR2 SVGAGI. CDR3 sequence reads: CASRDYRFGETQYF. The CDR3 nucleotides are TGTGCCAGCAGGGACTACAGGTTCGGGGAGACCCAGTACTTC.

The gene calls are TRBV4-1 and TRBJ2-1; D not resolved. This CDR3 is 14 amino acids long. Trimming pared 1 base from V and 4 bases from J, leaving 8 bases between. From germline, CDR1 is MGHRA and CDR2 YSYEKL. The DNA for the CDR3 is TGCGCCAGCAGCCAAGCAGGAACGTACAATGAGCAGTTCTTC. Translated: CASSQAGTYNEQFF.

The chain employs TRBV6-2 or TRBV6-3 and TRBJ1-5, with D hard to call. The CDR3 is made up of 13 amino acids. V was shortened by 4 bases and J by 6 bases, with 10 bases between the two germline ends. From germline, CDR1 is MNHEY and CDR2 SVGEGT. The CDR3 bases are TGTGCCAGCAGTTCCTCCGCAGGTCAGCCCCAGCATTTT. It specifies CASSSSAGQPQHF.

The V and J genes are TRBV5-6 and TRBJ2-1; 10 bases align to TRBD2. Losses at the gene ends were 3 bases for V and 10 bases for J; bases not matched to a gene: 10. This CDR3 is 15 amino acids long. Germline V CDR1 and CDR2: SGHDT, YYEEEE. The CDR3 nucleotides are TGTGCCAGCAGCTATGATAGCGGGGGGTATGGGGAGCAGTTCTTC. Translation: CASSYDSGGYGEQFF.

The J gene is TRBJ1-5, the V gene TRBV9; D is unresolved. This CDR3 spans 14 amino acids. The V end was cut by 0 bases, the J end by 5 bases, with 9 bases between. Germline V lookup: CDR1 SGDLS, CDR2 YYNGEE. The CDR3 sequence is CASSVEGEDQPQHF. The CDR3 DNA follows: TGTGCCAGCAGCGTAGAGGGAGAAGATCAGCCCCAGCATTTT.